A single sample gave rise to the 11 T cell receptor beta chains below, sequenced in a study of control samples from healthy donors and cancer patients. Assay used: immunoSEQ multiplex PCR; TCRdb lists only in-frame clones, some missing. The table has 35,000 to 50,000 clones, about 87% seen once; the top ten hold roughly 10%. The sequenced material came from PBMCs. All receptors derive from a woman aged 60-75 years with lung cancer.

Comment on this clone: Relative to the germline gene, one junction end is altered; a read error may explain this. The rearrangement uses TRBV30 and TRBJ1-2; tentative D call: TRBD1 (6 bases). This CDR3 comprises 15 residues. CDR1 GTSNPN and CDR2 SVGIG come from the germline V gene (reference sequence). CDR3 coding DNA: TGTGCCTGGAGTGTCCTCCCGGCAGGGGAAGATGGCTACACCTTT. It codes for CAWSVLPAGEDGYTF.

CDR3 region: CAISDQGGYTDTQYF. CDR3 sequence (DNA): TGTGCCATCAGTGACCAGGGAGGCTACACAGATACGCAGTATTTT. The chain is built from TRBV10-3 and TRBJ2-3, with a tentative D call TRBD2 (6 bases). This CDR3 has 15 amino acids. The V and J ends lost 3 bases and 2 bases respectively, with 12 bases between them. Germline V lookup: CDR1 ENHRY, CDR2 SYGVKD.

The chain joins TRBV14 to TRBJ1-2, with 7 bases that match TRBD1. CDR3 length: 16 amino acids. Looked up from germline, CDR1 is SGHDN and CDR2 is FVKESK. The V and J ends lost 1 base and 4 bases, in that order; junction bases with no gene match: 9. In nucleotides, the CDR3 is TGTGCCAGCAGCCAAGTCGGAGGGGGCTCCCCCTATGGCTACACCTTC. It yields the protein CASSQVGGGSPYGYTF.

V usage is TRBV11-3 and J usage is TRBJ2-7, with D perhaps assigned TRBD1 or TRBD2 (6 bases each). This CDR3 comprises 14 residues. Germline V gene sequence: CDR1 SGHNT, CDR2 YENEEA. Trimming stripped 5 bases from V and 3 bases from J, with 14 bases between. This CDR3 is CASSPGAGGYEQYF. DNA of the CDR3: TGTGCCAGCAGCCCGGGGGCAGGCGGCTACGAGCAGTACTTC.

The rearrangement joins TRBV11-2 to TRBJ2-3; D is perhaps TRBD1 or TRBD2 (5 bases each). This CDR3 has 16 amino acids. Germline CDR1 and CDR2: SGHAT and FQNNGV. Trimming stripped 3 bases from V and 0 bases from J, with 13 bases between. The CDR3 protein is CASSFDGTGSTDTQYF. CDR3 DNA: TGTGCCAGCAGCTTCGACGGGACGGGGAGCACAGATACGCAGTATTTT. The whole variable domain, filled in from reference TRBV11-2 and TRBJ2-3, reads EAGVAQSPRYKIIEKRQSVAFWCNPISGHATLYWYQQILGQGPKLLIQFQNNGVVDDSQLPKDRFSAERLKGVDSTLKIQPAKLEDSAVYLCASSFDGTGSTDTQYFGPGTRLTVL.

This clone was seen more than once but under ten times. The chain is built from TRBV6-6 and TRBJ1-2; D remains ambiguous. This CDR3 spans 15 amino acids. Germline-derived CDR1 and CDR2 are MNHNY and SVGAGI (reference sequence). V lost 0 bases and J 8 bases, leaving 16 bases between the germline ends. DNA of the CDR3: TGTGCCAGCAGTTACTCTCAACAGCTGCCCGCGGGCTACACCTTC. Its protein is CASSYSQQLPAGYTF.

The rearrangement joins TRBV2 to TRBJ1-6, with a possible D match to TRBD1 (5 bases). This CDR3 contains 15 residues. Trimming removed 6 bases at V and 10 bases at J, with 19 bases between. Looked up from germline, CDR1 is SNHLY and CDR2 is FYNNEI. The CDR3 coding sequence is TGTGCCAGCAGAGCCGGGACCGACTTTCGGTCACCCCTCCACTTT. Its protein is CASRAGTDFRSPLHF.

The chain carries TRBV19 and TRBJ1-2; TRBD1 agrees at 7 bases. Germline V gene data show CDR1 as LNHDA and CDR2 as SQIVND (reference sequence). The trim removed 2 bases at V and 0 bases at J, leaving 6 bases unmatched. The length of the CDR3 is 16 residues. This CDR3 reads CASSIQTTGTNYGYTF. Here the CDR3 DNA reads TGTGCCAGTAGTATACAAACGACAGGGACTAACTATGGCTACACCTTC.

The gene calls are TRBV9 and TRBJ1-1; D is unclear. Germline assignment: CDR1 SGDLS and CDR2 YYNGEE. The CDR3 loop spans 15 amino acids. V gave up 0 bases and J gave up 0 bases, with 9 bases separating them. Written as DNA, the CDR3 is TGTGCCAGCAGCGTAGGGGCAGCCATGAACACTGAAGCTTTCTTT. Residues: CASSVGAAMNTEAFF.

This sequence joins TRBV7-9 and TRBJ2-2; no clear D. Germline V gene lookup returns CDR1 SEHNR and CDR2 FQNEAQ (reference sequence). This CDR3 is built from 15 residues. Trimming stripped 1 base from V and 1 base from J, with 7 bases between. Here the CDR3 DNA reads TGTGCCAGCAGCTTAGTCACGGGGAACACCGGGGAGCTGTTTTTT. Its translation is CASSLVTGNTGELFF.

This clone has only a few counts. The chain has TRBV12-3 or TRBV12-4 and TRBJ2-2; D may be TRBD1 or TRBD2 (5 bases each). Trimming left V 7 bases short and J 3 bases short, with 9 bases between. The CDR3 runs 13 residues. The CDR3 bases are TGTGCCAGCAATGAGGGGTACACCGGGGAGCTGTTTTTT. This gives the protein CASNEGYTGELFF.